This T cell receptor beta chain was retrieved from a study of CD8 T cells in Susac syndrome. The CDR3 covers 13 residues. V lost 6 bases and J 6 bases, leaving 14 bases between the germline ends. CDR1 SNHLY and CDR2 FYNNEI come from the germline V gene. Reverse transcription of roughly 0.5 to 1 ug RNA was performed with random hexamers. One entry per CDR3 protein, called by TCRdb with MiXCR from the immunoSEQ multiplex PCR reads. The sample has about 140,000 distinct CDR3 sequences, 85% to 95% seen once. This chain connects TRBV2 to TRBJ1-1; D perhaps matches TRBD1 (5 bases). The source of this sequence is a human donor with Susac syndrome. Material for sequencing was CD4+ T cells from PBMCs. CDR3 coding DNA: TGTGCCAGCAGCGGAGAGGGGTACGCTGAAGCTTTCTTT. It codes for CASSGEGYAEAFF.